This T cell receptor (beta chain) was found in a study of response to subunit inactivated influenza vaccine. In TCRdb, the RT-PCR reads were re-called with MiXCR into one record per CDR3 protein. Found here are 500,000 to 600,000 distinct CDR3 sequences, over 9.5% of them singletons; the top ten hold more than 8.5%. The clonotype was recovered from a man aged 45-65 years who received an inactivated influenza vaccine. Sample: PBMCs from blood, taken on the day of vaccination.

In DNA, the CDR3 is TGTGCCAGCAGTTTTCCGGGAGTGGGTCAGTTCTTC. Translation gives CASSFPGVGQFF. The chain couples TRBV12-3 or TRBV12-4 to TRBJ2-1; tentatively, D is TRBD2 (6 bases). Trimming took off 3 bases at V and 13 bases at J, with 13 bases between the two ends. This CDR3 spans 12 amino acids.